Presented here are 5 T cell receptor beta chains from one specimen sequenced in a study of T cells after yellow fever vaccination. TCRdb reanalysed the 5' RACE reads using MiXCR and keeps one entry per CDR3 protein. This table has around 50,000 distinct CDR3 sequences, about 7.4% appearing once. This specimen consisted of CD8+ T cells sorted from PBMCs, obtained less than 18 days after the first yellow fever vaccination. The receptor set was obtained from a man between 18 and 35 years old who received the YFV17D yellow fever vaccine.

Comment on this clonotype: A single base separates this from a much larger clone, so it may be a read error. This chain links TRBV4-3 with TRBJ2-7, with a tentative D call TRBD1 (5 bases). CDR3 length: 15 residues. The germline gives CDR1 LGHNA, CDR2 YSLEER. The CDR3 spells CVSSQGLTAYYEQYF. As DNA, the CDR3 is TGCGTCAGCAGCCAAGGTCTGACAGCCTACTACGAGCAGTACTTC.

This clonotype was counted ten times or more. The chain joins TRBV20-1 to TRBJ1-1; D is perhaps TRBD1 (5 bases). The V end lost 3 bases, the J end lost 5 bases, and 16 bases lay between the germline ends. The CDR3 runs to 14 residues. CDR1 and CDR2 from the germline V gene are DFQATT and SNEGSKA (reference sequence). The CDR3 spells CSASPPPGKTEAFF. In nucleotides, the CDR3 is TGCAGTGCTAGTCCCCCTCCAGGGAAAACTGAAGCTTTCTTT.

This clonotype was picked up a small number of times. The V call is TRBV4-3, the J call TRBJ1-4, with D tentatively TRBD1 (6 bases). There are 15 residues in the CDR3. CDR1 is LGHNA and CDR2 is YSLEER in the germline V gene. V lost 0 bases, J lost 8 bases, and 13 bases lay in between. The CDR3, as DNA: TGCGCCAGCAGCCAAGATTTAGGGGGAAAGGAAAAACTGTTTTTT. Its protein product is CASSQDLGGKEKLFF.

This clonotype was observed at least ten times. This sequence joins TRBV7-2 and TRBJ2-1; 11 nucleotides match TRBD1. This CDR3 spans 16 amino acids. With 3 bases clipped from V and 12 bases from J, the junction kept 13 bases outside the gene matches. From germline, CDR1 is SGHTA and CDR2 FQGNSA. The chain's CDR3 is CASSFSGTGGPRGQFF. CDR3 in DNA: TGTGCCAGCAGCTTCTCCGGGACAGGGGGACCGAGGGGGCAGTTCTTC.

This clonotype was counted only a few times. The chain is built from TRBV15 and TRBJ2-3, with 14 positions matching TRBD2. Looked up from germline, CDR1 is LNHNV and CDR2 is YYDKDF (reference sequence). The CDR3 has 18 residues. Trimming cost V 1 base and J 7 bases; bases outside gene matches: 10. This CDR3 reads CATSRGAPGTSGGNTQYF. DNA for the CDR3: TGTGCCACCAGCAGAGGGGCTCCCGGGACTAGCGGGGGAAATACGCAGTATTTT.